The clone carrying this T cell receptor beta chain occurred once. The antigen remains unidentified. This record belongs to a study of cytomegalovirus exposure and HLA in healthy donors. Study-wide points: In a later analysis, at a false discovery rate of 0.05, 16,951 TCR beta sequences matched HLA alleles.

CDR1 and CDR2 from the germline V gene are MNHNS and SASEGT. V dropped 6 bases and J dropped 3 bases, with 17 bases sitting between them. CDR3 length: 15 amino acids. This PCR relied on a set of 60 Vbeta primers and 13 Jbeta primers. Here immunoSEQ multiplex PCR was the method, and the copy in TCRdb shows in-frame clones only, minus some. This sample carries about 160,000 clones, roughly 80% of them seen once, and the ten largest clones take 8.5%. This sequence was found in a male donor in good health and CMV-seropositive. The chain employs TRBV6-1 and TRBJ1-2; D is possibly TRBD1 (5 bases). Input material: PBMCs. The DNA of the CDR3 is TGTGCCAGCAGAGTCCGGGAGGGGCCCTACTATGGCTACACCTTC. It yields the protein CASRVREGPYYGYTF.